Below, 12 T cell receptor beta chains from the same sample are listed, as sequenced in a study of early stage breast cancer tumors. The method was immunoSEQ multiplex PCR; TCRdb's version includes in-frame clones alone and lacks a portion of them. The sample contains approximately 70,000 clones, about 85% of which appear only once. The sample consisted of blood. Receptor source: a person aged 35-50 years with breast cancer.

V gene TRBV6-5 combines with J gene TRBJ1-1; D is perhaps TRBD1 (5 bases). Germline V lookup: CDR1 MNHEY, CDR2 SVGAGI. V was shortened by 7 bases and J by 0 bases, with 15 bases between the two germline ends. There are 15 residues in the CDR3. The CDR3 nucleotides are TGTGCCAGCAAGCCGGAAGGGGTGATGAACACTGAAGCTTTCTTT. As protein: CASKPEGVMNTEAFF.

The CDR3 nucleotides read TGTGCCAGCAGGCATTGGGACCCCCAGGGGAGATGGAACACTGAAGCTTTCTTT. It translates to CASRHWDPQGRWNTEAFF. The rearrangement links TRBV27 to TRBJ1-1, with a weak D call TRBD1 (6 bases). There are 18 residues in the CDR3. Germline V gene sequence: CDR1 MNHEY, CDR2 SMNVEV (reference sequence). Trimming took 6 bases from V and 1 from J, leaving 24 bases between them.

The genes are TRBV6-4 and TRBJ2-1, with a possible D match to TRBD2 (5 bases). Germline V gives CDR1 MRHNA, CDR2 SNTAGT. The CDR3 sequence is 15 residues long. Trimming shortened V by 0 bases and J by 0 bases, and 6 bases separated the two germline ends. CDR3 coding DNA: TGTGCCAGCAGTGACTCGGGAGACTCCTACAATGAGCAGTTCTTC. Encoded protein: CASSDSGDSYNEQFF.

The J gene is TRBJ2-3, the V gene TRBV7-9; D may correspond to TRBD1 or TRBD2 (6 bases each). From germline, CDR1 is SEHNR and CDR2 FQNEAQ (reference sequence). There are 15 residues in the CDR3. Trimming removed 5 bases from V and 1 base from J, with 13 bases in between. DNA for the CDR3: TGTGCCAGCAGCCGGGGGCGAATTGGCACAGATACGCAGTATTTT. Translating gives CASSRGRIGTDTQYF.

In its sample, this clone was seen a few times. The chain uses TRBV28 and TRBJ2-7; D is unresolved. Trimming took 3 bases from V and 2 from J, leaving 14 bases between them. This CDR3 is built from 15 residues. Per germline, CDR1 MDHEN and CDR2 SYDVKM. The CDR3 loop reads CASSLSGAIAYEQYF. CDR3 nucleotides: TGTGCCAGCAGTTTGTCTGGAGCGATCGCCTACGAGCAGTACTTC. Full variable domain (rest looked up from reference TRBV28 and TRBJ2-7): DVKVTQSSRYLVKRTGEKVFLECVQDMDHENMFWYRQDPGLGLRLIYFSYDVKMKEKGDIPEGYSVSREKKERFSLILESASTNQTSMYLCASSLSGAIAYEQYFGPGTRLTVT.

This rearrangement joins TRBV11-3 to TRBJ2-2, with D unclear. From germline, CDR1 is SGHNT and CDR2 YENEEA. Trimming cost V 5 bases and J 6 bases, with 13 bases left between them. The CDR3 loop spans 14 amino acids. Here the CDR3 DNA reads TGTGCCAGCAGCCAGACCCCTAGTGCCGGGGAGCTGTTTTTT. It codes for CASSQTPSAGELFF.

The chain carries TRBV2 and TRBJ2-1; no clear D. CDR3 length equals 13 residues. V shed 4 bases and J shed 8 bases, with 12 bases lying between them. Germline values: CDR1 SNHLY, CDR2 FYNNEI. This CDR3 is CASSGHSLDEQFF. CDR3 bases: TGTGCCAGCAGTGGGCACTCTCTCGATGAGCAGTTCTTC. Complete variable domain (other parts from reference TRBV2 and TRBJ2-1): EPEVTQTPSHQVTQMGQEVILRCVPISNHLYFYWYRQILGQKVEFLVSFYNNEISEKSEIFDDQFSVERPDGSNFTLKIRSTKLEDSAMYFCASSGHSLDEQFFGPGTRLTVL.

The gene calls are TRBV9 and TRBJ2-5; 7 bases align to TRBD1. Germline V gene data show CDR1 as SGDLS and CDR2 as YYNGEE. This CDR3 contains 15 residues. J gave up 2 bases and V 4 bases, and 8 bases lay outside the gene matches. The CDR3 region has the DNA TGTGCCAGCAGCATTTCCGGGACAGTACAAGAGACCCAGTACTTC. This encodes CASSISGTVQETQYF.

The chain combines TRBV15 with TRBJ2-1, with D possibly being TRBD1 or TRBD2 (6 bases each). Germline CDR1 LNHNV, CDR2 YYDKDF (reference sequence). This CDR3 has 13 amino acids. V lost 3 bases and J lost 12, with 15 bases in between. CDR3 sequence: CATSRRQEGGQFF. CDR3 in DNA: TGTGCCACCAGCAGGCGCCAGGAGGGGGGGCAGTTCTTC.

This clone was counted between two and nine times. V is TRBV28 and J is TRBJ1-5, with TRBD1 matching over 10 bases. The length of the CDR3 is 16 residues. The germline CDR1 and CDR2 sequences are MDHEN and SYDVKM. V dropped 1 base and J dropped 2; count of bases not matched to a gene: 2. CDR3 DNA sequence: TGTGCCAGCAGTTTATTGACAGGGGGCGGCAATCAGCCCCAGCATTTT. Encoded protein: CASSLLTGGGNQPQHF. The full variable domain, rest sourced from reference TRBV28 and TRBJ1-5, is DVKVTQSSRYLVKRTGEKVFLECVQDMDHENMFWYRQDPGLGLRLIYFSYDVKMKEKGDIPEGYSVSREKKERFSLILESASTNQTSMYLCASSLLTGGGNQPQHFGDGTRLSIL.

The rearrangement links TRBV7-3 to TRBJ2-1; 9 bases match TRBD1. Germline V gene lookup returns CDR1 SGHTA and CDR2 FQGTGA. CDR3 size: 15 residues. The ends lost 4 bases at V and 8 bases at J; junction bases unmatched: 9. The CDR3 is CASSSGTGLVDEQFF. In nucleotides, the CDR3 is TGTGCCAGCAGCTCCGGGACAGGGTTAGTGGATGAGCAGTTCTTC.

This chain joins TRBV7-2 and TRBJ1-5; D gene unclear. Germline V CDR1 and CDR2: SGHTA, FQGNSA. This CDR3 spans 14 amino acids. With 5 bases removed from V and 5 bases from J, the gap between germline ends came to 13 bases. CDR3 sequence (DNA): TGTGCCAGCAGCCCGACCTCCTCTTATCAGCCCCAGCATTTT. This sequence encodes CASSPTSSYQPQHF.